Below, 22 T cell receptor beta chains from the same sample are listed, as sequenced in a study of breast tumors, draining lymph nodes, adjacent tissues. TCRdb re-called the multiplex PCR reads with MiXCR, one entry per CDR3 protein. The repertoire includes 33,000 or so distinct CDR3 sequences, 63% of them detected once, and over 15% sits in the top ten. The sequenced material came from breast tumor tissue. The origin of the receptors is a female donor with breast cancer. Some clones in this sample may be carry-over from other donors' samples.

This clonotype ranks as medium-sized. The chain is built from TRBV7-9 and TRBJ2-7, with a weak D call TRBD1 (6 bases). Germline-derived CDR1 and CDR2 are SEHNR and FQNEAQ (reference sequence). This CDR3 has 13 amino acids. V gave up 5 bases and J gave up 2 bases, with 10 bases separating them. The CDR3 nucleotides are TGTGCCAGCAGCCGGACAGAGACCTACGAGCAGTACTTC. This sequence encodes CASSRTETYEQYF.

A note on this clonotype: Germline and junction disagree at one end, which may indicate a read error. The chain has TRBV20-1 and TRBJ1-2; 7 nucleotides align to TRBD1. The germline V gene has CDR1 DFQATT and CDR2 SNEGSKA (reference sequence). The CDR3 is 13 residues long. The CDR3 DNA reads as TGCAGTGCTAGTCAACAGGGGAACTATGCCTACACCTTC. Translated: CSASQQGNYAYTF.

The CDR3 loop reads CASGDYSYEQYF. The CDR3 region has the DNA TGTGCCAGCGGAGACTATTCCTACGAGCAGTACTTC. The J gene is TRBJ2-7, the V gene TRBV6-6, with a weak D call TRBD2 (5 bases). The CDR3 covers 12 residues. CDR1 and CDR2 from the germline V gene are MNHNY and SVGAGI (reference sequence). V was shortened by 8 bases and J by 1 base, with 9 bases between the two germline ends.

The CDR3 region has the DNA TGCAGTGCTAGCGTAGTAGCTGGTGGGCAGTACTTC. This encodes CSASVVAGGQYF. The chain joins TRBV20-1 to TRBJ2-5; D is unresolved. Germline CDR1 reads DFQATT; CDR2 reads SNEGSKA (reference sequence). The length of the CDR3 is 12 residues. The V end lost 3 bases, the J end lost 11 bases, and 16 bases lay between the germline ends.

The chain is built from TRBV7-9 and TRBJ1-5; 8 bases are shared with TRBD1. The CDR3 is 16 residues long. CDR1 is SEHNR, CDR2 FQNEAQ, per germline (reference sequence). Trimming cost V 4 bases and J 5 bases; bases outside gene matches: 10. The chain's CDR3 is CASSSGGRGWDQPQHF. CDR3 in DNA: TGTGCCAGCAGCTCAGGGGGCCGGGGTTGGGATCAGCCCCAGCATTTT.

The gene calls are TRBV3-1 and TRBJ2-3; 15 positions match TRBD2. V shed 5 bases and J 4 bases; nucleotides not matched to a gene: 7. Germline V CDR1 and CDR2: LGHDT, YNNKEL (reference sequence). The CDR3 spans 17 residues. CDR3 nucleotides: TGTGCCAGCAGCTTCCGGACTAGCGGGAGGGGCGCAGATACGCAGTATTTT. Protein product: CASSFRTSGRGADTQYF.

The J gene is TRBJ1-4, the V gene TRBV6-1, with TRBD1 identical over 12 bases. The CDR3 spans 12 residues. The germline gives CDR1 MNHNS, CDR2 SASEGT. Trimming took 11 bases from V and 10 from J; bases not matched to a gene: 5. This CDR3 reads CAGGQGAGKLFF. Here the CDR3 DNA reads TGTGCCGGGGGACAGGGGGCAGGAAAACTGTTTTTT.

V usage is TRBV20-1 and J usage is TRBJ2-2; TRBD2 matches at 16 bases. This CDR3 is 16 amino acids long. Germline assignment: CDR1 DFQATT and CDR2 SNEGSKA (reference sequence). V was pared by 3 bases and J by 8 bases, with 6 bases of the junction left unmatched. CDR3 loop: CSARGLAGGPNGELFF. CDR3 sequence (DNA): TGCAGTGCTAGGGGACTAGCGGGAGGGCCCAATGGGGAGCTGTTTTTT.

This clonotype was counted ten times or more. This may be a read error, as it is one base from a much larger clone. The CDR3 here is CASRRLAGVSSEQFF. The CDR3, as DNA: TGTGCCAGCAGACGACTAGCGGGAGTGTCCAGTGAGCAGTTCTTC. This chain uses TRBV6-5 with TRBJ2-1; TRBD2 agrees at 12 bases. This CDR3 has 15 residues. Germline loops: CDR1 MNHEY, CDR2 SVGAGI. The trim removed 6 bases at V and 9 bases at J, leaving 9 bases unmatched.

This chain links TRBV29-1 with TRBJ2-1, with 12 bases fitting TRBD2. V was clipped by 5 bases and J by 9 bases; unmatched bases: 5. Germline loops: CDR1 SQVTM, CDR2 ANQGSEA. The CDR3 runs to 13 residues. For the CDR3, the DNA is TGCAGCGTTCGGACTAGCGGGAAAGTTGAGCAGTTCTTC. Protein product: CSVRTSGKVEQFF.

The chain combines TRBV2 with TRBJ2-4; 7 bases agree with TRBD1. The CDR3 loop spans 13 amino acids. Looked up from germline, CDR1 is SNHLY and CDR2 is FYNNEI. The V segment lost 10 bases and the J segment 2 bases; nucleotides outside the gene matches: 5. The CDR3 region is CAKKGATKNIQYF. DNA for the CDR3: TGTGCCAAAAAGGGGGCGACCAAAAACATTCAGTACTTC.

Within the sample, this clonotype is medium-sized. The chain has TRBV7-9 and TRBJ1-4; 10 nucleotides match TRBD1. Trimming at V came to 6 bases and at J to 5 bases, leaving 6 bases not matched to a gene. Germline CDR1 SEHNR, CDR2 FQNEAQ (reference sequence). This CDR3 has 15 residues. The CDR3 DNA is TGTGCCAGCAGACCTCCGGGACAGGGGAATGAAAAACTGTTTTTT. Protein product: CASRPPGQGNEKLFF.

The rearrangement links TRBV7-9 to TRBJ2-5; D may be TRBD2 (5 bases). Per the germline V gene, CDR1 is SEHNR and CDR2 is FQNEAQ (reference sequence). The CDR3 length is 14 residues. V shed 5 bases and J shed 8 bases, with 18 bases lying between them. The CDR3 is CASSPGSAEDTQYF. CDR3 nucleotide sequence: TGTGCCAGCAGCCCGGGGAGCGCGGAGGACACCCAGTACTTC.

V is TRBV20-1 and J is TRBJ2-7, with no clear D. Germline loops: CDR1 DFQATT, CDR2 SNEGSKA (reference sequence). V dropped 6 bases and J dropped 3 bases, with 9 bases sitting between them. The CDR3 contains 11 residues. Here the CDR3 DNA reads TGCAGTGCCCAGGCTAACTACGAGCAGTACTTC. Encoded protein: CSAQANYEQYF.

Points on this clonotype: This may be a read error, as it is one base from a much larger clone. This chain uses TRBV5-5 with TRBJ2-2; either TRBD1 or TRBD2 may fit D (5 bases each). CDR3 length: 15 amino acids. Per the germline V gene, CDR1 is SGHKS and CDR2 is YYEKEE (reference sequence). V was shortened by 4 bases and J by 2 bases, with 12 bases between the two germline ends. CDR3 sequence (DNA): TGTGCCAGCAGCCCCCCGGGACCTAACACCGGGGAGCTGTTTTTT. Protein: CASSPPGPNTGELFF.

The V and J genes are TRBV15 and TRBJ1-3; D might be TRBD1 (5 bases). This CDR3 is 15 amino acids long. CDR1 is LNHNV, CDR2 YYDKDF, per germline (reference sequence). Trimming removed 1 base at V and 2 bases at J, with 9 bases between. The CDR3 reads CATSRVGGPGNTIYF. CDR3 DNA: TGTGCCACCAGCAGAGTTGGGGGACCTGGAAACACCATATATTTT.

The V call is TRBV15, the J call TRBJ2-1; the match to TRBD1 covers 9 bases. The J segment lost 8 bases and the V segment lost 3 bases, leaving 11 bases of the junction unmatched. The CDR3 loop spans 16 amino acids. Germline V lookup: CDR1 LNHNV, CDR2 YYDKDF (reference sequence). This CDR3 is CATSSFRQGGRDEQFF. The CDR3 nucleotides read TGTGCCACCAGCAGTTTCAGACAGGGGGGTCGGGATGAGCAGTTCTTC.

Many counts were recorded for this clonotype. A read error may be the cause here, since a much bigger clone is one base away. This rearrangement joins TRBV12-3 or TRBV12-4 to TRBJ2-2, with TRBD2 as a possible D gene (5 bases). The germline V and J ends were trimmed by 4 bases and 5 bases, with 14 bases remaining between them. The CDR3 contains 15 residues. This chain's CDR3 is CASSCPPWETGELFF. CDR3 in DNA: TGTGCCAGCAGTTGCCCTCCCTGGGAGACCGGGGAGCTGTTTTTT.

This chain joins TRBV6-5 and TRBJ2-1, with D possibly matching TRBD2 (6 bases). With 6 bases removed from V and 4 bases from J, the gap between germline ends came to 16 bases. Germline V gives CDR1 MNHEY, CDR2 SVGAGI. CDR3 length: 15 amino acids. The CDR3 here is CASSPVGGFYNEQFF. The CDR3 coding sequence is TGTGCCAGCAGCCCCGTTGGGGGGTTTTACAATGAGCAGTTCTTC.

By share, this clonotype ranks as medium-sized. The rearrangement links TRBV20-1 to TRBJ2-5; no firm D call. The ends were cut back, 3 bases at V and 2 bases at J, with 16 bases in the middle. The CDR3 sequence is 15 residues long. Germline V gene sequence: CDR1 DFQATT, CDR2 SNEGSKA (reference sequence). In DNA, the CDR3 is TGCAGTGCTAGGCAATCTGGAGCCACTCAAGAGACCCAGTACTTC. Its translation is CSARQSGATQETQYF.

The rearrangement links TRBV4-1 to TRBJ2-2, with TRBD2 matching 8 bases. J gave up 4 bases and V 3 bases, and 10 bases lay outside the gene matches. Germline assignment: CDR1 MGHRA and CDR2 YSYEKL. CDR3 length equals 17 residues. The CDR3 reads CASSHPFRGGLTGELFF. For the CDR3, the DNA is TGCGCCAGCAGCCACCCTTTCCGGGGGGGCCTCACCGGGGAGCTGTTTTTT.

This sequence joins TRBV29-1 and TRBJ2-7; 9 bases match TRBD1. V lost 6 bases, J lost 5 bases, and 8 bases stayed unmatched. Per germline, CDR1 SQVTM and CDR2 ANQGSEA. The CDR3 runs 13 residues. The CDR3 bases are TGCAGCGTGCGGCGGGACAGGGCGGACGAGCAGTACTTC. Its translation: CSVRRDRADEQYF.